The TCR beta chain described here comes from a study of blood T cell repertoires in COVID-19. Whole-study context: The origin of the acute and convalescent COVID-19 samples was the United States, Italy and Spain. The cDNA or gDNA used as material had been derived from T cells, B-cell-depleted T cells, or PBMCs.

Among Cohort 3 donors, those recovered had two negative PCRs, clearance, or symptom resolution. Trimming cost V 8 bases and J 9 bases; bases outside gene matches: 19. The germline V gene has CDR1 LGHNA and CDR2 YNFKEQ. The CDR3 covers 17 residues. Per the original methods: Amplifying reference gene primers gave estimates of nucleated cell counts. Sequenced by immunoSEQ multiplex PCR; TCRdb stores in-frame clones only, minus some. V, J and clone size reflect that table, while D and trimming were determined from the DNA. The sample records roughly 380,000 clones, over 75% being singletons. The sequence was obtained from a woman aged 25-40 years who had recovered from COVID-19. Sequenced material: PBMCs or T cells enriched from blood (not recorded which). J is TRBJ1-6 and V is TRBV4-2, with 7 bases fitting TRBD1. CDR3 in DNA: TGTGCCAGCGCTAGTCTCGACAGGGCAGGTGGAACTTCACCCCTCCACTTT. As protein: CASASLDRAGGTSPLHF.